These 5 T cell receptor beta chains were sequenced from one sample in a study of blood T cell repertoires in COVID-19. Clones were read by immunoSEQ multiplex PCR, and TCRdb kept only the in-frame ones, dropping some. The data hold 140,000 or so clones, with 81% observed a single time. The sample was peripheral blood. These receptor sequences come from a human donor in a cohort sampled during active COVID-19.

The chain is built from TRBV28 and TRBJ2-3, with TRBD1 matching 9 bases. Germline CDR1 and CDR2: MDHEN and SYDVKM. This CDR3 contains 16 residues. Trimming removed 4 bases from V and 0 bases from J; junction bases left unmatched: 5. CDR3 protein: CASSYPGTGSTDTQYF. The CDR3 region has the DNA TGTGCCAGCAGTTACCCCGGGACAGGGAGCACAGATACGCAGTATTTT.

The chain uses TRBV27 and TRBJ2-6; D possibly corresponds to TRBD1 (6 bases). Per the germline V gene, CDR1 is MNHEY and CDR2 is SMNVEV (reference sequence). V was pared by 6 bases and J by 2 bases, with 14 bases between. CDR3 length: 16 amino acids. The CDR3 DNA follows: TGTGCCAGCAGGCCCGACAGGCCCCCTGGGGCCAACGTCCTGACTTTC. Amino acid sequence: CASRPDRPPGANVLTF.

V and J are TRBV19 and TRBJ2-5; 10 nucleotides line up with TRBD1. CDR3 length: 16 amino acids. Per germline, CDR1 LNHDA and CDR2 SQIVND (reference sequence). V shed 3 bases, J shed 5 bases, and the junction held 9 bases outside the gene matches. In DNA form, the CDR3 reads TGTGCCAGTAGTATGTCCGGGACAGGGGCCAGGGAGACCCAGTACTTC. Its protein is CASSMSGTGARETQYF.

The chain has TRBV7-9 and TRBJ1-1; the match to TRBD1 covers 7 bases. CDR3 size: 14 residues. V dropped 2 bases and J dropped 4; count of bases not matched to a gene: 4. CDR1 and CDR2 from the germline V gene are SEHNR and FQNEAQ (reference sequence). DNA for the CDR3: TGTGCCAGCAGCTTATTGAACAGGGGCACTGAAGCTTTCTTT. Translation gives CASSLLNRGTEAFF.

This rearrangement joins TRBV3-1 (or the pseudogene TRBV3-2) to TRBJ2-5; D unresolved. The CDR3 is 15 residues long. CDR1 LGHDT and CDR2 YNNKEL come from the germline V gene (reference sequence). Trimming left V 4 bases short and J 5 bases short, with 17 bases between. In nucleotides, the CDR3 is TGTGCCAGCAGCCGCCCCTCGGGTTGGTGGGAGACCCAGTACTTC. It encodes CASSRPSGWWETQYF.